This T cell receptor (beta chain) was obtained from a study of graft-versus-host responses after intestinal transplantation. For the study at large: Recipients uniformly received anti-thymocyte globulin induction, followed by tacrolimus and steroids for roughly 3 years.

Details on this clone: Its antigen is as yet unknown.

The repertoire was sequenced with immunoSEQ multiplex PCR; TCRdb's copy has only in-frame clones and lacks some. The sample lists over 75,000 clones, 87% occurring once. The TCR was taken from a human donor who was the organ donor for an intestinal transplant. The sample in question was unstimulated CD8+ T cells sorted from spleen or lymph node cells, obtained before transplant.

The CDR3 DNA sequence: TGCGCCAGCAGCCAAGGGGGACAGGGGCAGTATACTGAAGCTTTCTTT. This sequence encodes CASSQGGQGQYTEAFF. The chain recombines TRBV4-1 with TRBJ1-1, with TRBD1 identical over 10 bases. Germline CDR1 and CDR2: MGHRA and YSYEKL. The CDR3 is made up of 16 amino acids. Losses at the gene ends were 1 base for V and 5 bases for J; bases not matched to a gene: 7.